The subject of this entry is one T cell receptor (beta chain). Germline CDR1 is MDHEN and CDR2 is SYDVKM. The CDR3 sequence is 16 residues long. V shed 10 bases and J 3 bases; nucleotides not matched to a gene: 15. The selected patients with pancreatic ductal adenocarcinoma had surgery but no neoadjuvant therapy. The record originates from a study of T cells in pancreatic ductal adenocarcinoma. Assay: immunoSEQ multiplex PCR; the TCRdb copy retains only in-frame clones and omits some. This sample has around 100,000 clones, with nearly 95% found just once. The J gene is TRBJ2-5, the V gene TRBV28, with TRBD2 identical over 9 bases. The sequenced material came from PBMCs. The receptor was derived from a human donor with pancreatic ductal adenocarcinoma. CDR3 protein: CATLRGIAGEEETQYF. Written as DNA, the CDR3 is TGTGCCACCCTCCGCGGGATAGCGGGAGAGGAAGAGACCCAGTACTTC.